Below are 26 T cell receptor beta chains sequenced from a single sample in a study of blood T cell repertoires in COVID-19. Data came from immunoSEQ multiplex PCR; TCRdb stores just in-frame clones and leaves some out. The table has 200,000 to 300,000 clones, 86% seen once. The sample was peripheral blood. These receptors all stem from a man aged 25 to 40 with active or convalescent COVID-19.

V and J are TRBV30 and TRBJ2-5; D unclear. CDR3 length equals 15 residues. The V end lost 1 base, the J end lost 1 base, and 13 bases lay between the germline ends. Germline values: CDR1 GTSNPN, CDR2 SVGIG (reference sequence). This chain's CDR3 is CAWSGSSSPQETQYF. The CDR3 nucleotides read TGTGCCTGGAGTGGGTCGTCTAGTCCCCAAGAGACCCAGTACTTC.

The rearrangement uses TRBV18 and TRBJ1-6, with 12 bases lining up with TRBD1. This CDR3 comprises 15 residues. The V segment lost 3 bases and the J segment 9 bases; nucleotides outside the gene matches: 3. Germline values: CDR1 KGHSH, CDR2 LQKENI. CDR3 DNA: TGTGCCAGCTCACCGGGACAGGGGGCCAGTTCACCCCTCCACTTT. The encoded protein is CASSPGQGASSPLHF.

About this clone itself: Sequence at one end of the junction differs from germline and may be a read error. The chain combines TRBV4-1 with TRBJ1-3; tentative D call: TRBD1 (6 bases). Germline V gives CDR1 MGHRA, CDR2 YSYEKL. This CDR3 is built from 15 residues. This CDR3 reads CASSQRAGAGNTIYF. The DNA of the CDR3 is TGCGCCAGCAGTCAACGGGCAGGGGCTGGGAACACCATATATTTT.

V and J are TRBV15 and TRBJ1-5; 9 nucleotides agree with TRBD1. This CDR3 comprises 16 residues. Germline CDR1 LNHNV, CDR2 YYDKDF (reference sequence). V shed 3 bases, J shed 4 bases, and the junction held 7 bases outside the gene matches. The DNA for the CDR3 is TGTGCCACCAGCAGGGCGGGACAGGGTCTTAATCAGCCCCAGCATTTT. As protein: CATSRAGQGLNQPQHF.

The CDR3 sequence: CASSAWRGGLSGANVLTF. CDR3 nucleotides: TGTGCCAGCAGCGCTTGGCGGGGGGGGCTCTCTGGGGCCAACGTCCTGACTTTC. The chain combines TRBV5-6 with TRBJ2-6, with 9 bases aligning to TRBD2. The CDR3 contains 18 residues. V gave up 4 bases and J gave up 0 bases; unmatched junction bases: 8. The germline CDR1 and CDR2 sequences are SGHDT and YYEEEE.

This clone came up a few times. This sequence joins TRBV7-2 and TRBJ2-7; TRBD1 matches 9 bases. J lost 4 bases, V lost 0 bases, and 1 base had no gene match. CDR1 is SGHTA and CDR2 is FQGNSA in the germline V gene. The CDR3 contains 14 residues. CDR3 coding DNA: TGTGCCAGCAGCTTAGCGGGACAGGGATACGAGCAGTACTTC. As protein: CASSLAGQGYEQYF.

The chain is built from TRBV7-9 and TRBJ1-1, with TRBD1 identical over 7 bases. Trimming removed 5 bases from V and 5 bases from J; junction bases left unmatched: 11. The CDR3 is made up of 15 amino acids. Germline V gene lookup returns CDR1 SEHNR and CDR2 FQNEAQ (reference sequence). The CDR3 sequence is CASSAGGQLRTEAFF. CDR3 DNA: TGTGCCAGCAGCGCAGGGGGACAACTGCGGACTGAAGCTTTCTTT.

The V call is TRBV27, the J call TRBJ2-7; TRBD1 is a possible D gene (5 bases). This CDR3 is built from 13 residues. Between the trimmed V and J ends, which lost 8 bases and 0 bases, there was a span of 11 bases. Germline V gives CDR1 MNHEY, CDR2 SMNVEV (reference sequence). The CDR3 spells CASGDRSSYEQYF. As DNA, the CDR3 is TGTGCCAGCGGTGACAGAAGCTCCTACGAGCAGTACTTC.

The chain employs TRBV9 and TRBJ1-5, with D perhaps matching TRBD1 (5 bases). Germline loops: CDR1 SGDLS, CDR2 YYNGEE. The CDR3 spans 16 residues. With 0 bases removed from V and 4 bases from J, the gap between germline ends came to 14 bases. The CDR3 loop reads CASSVVDRRSNQPQHF. CDR3 DNA sequence: TGTGCCAGCAGCGTAGTTGACAGACGATCAAATCAGCCCCAGCATTTT.

The chain joins TRBV20-1 to TRBJ1-5; D unresolved. The germline V gene encodes CDR1 DFQATT and CDR2 SNEGSKA (reference sequence). The CDR3 has 13 residues. V shed 3 bases and J shed 4 bases, with 10 bases lying between them. The CDR3 region has the DNA TGCAGTGCTAGTCCCCAGAATAATCAGCCCCAGCATTTT. Translated: CSASPQNNQPQHF.

The gene calls are TRBV27 and TRBJ2-2, with 13 bases identical to TRBD2. The CDR3 sequence is 18 residues long. Germline V CDR1 and CDR2: MNHEY, SMNVEV (reference sequence). The trim removed 7 bases at V and 2 bases at J, leaving 10 bases unmatched. The CDR3 spells CASTPTGTSGVNTGELFF. The CDR3 DNA is TGTGCCAGCACCCCGACCGGGACTAGCGGGGTAAACACCGGGGAGCTGTTTTTT.

The chain uses TRBV9 and TRBJ2-7; 7 nucleotides match TRBD1. Germline CDR1 reads SGDLS; CDR2 reads YYNGEE. The CDR3 is made up of 14 amino acids. V gave up 4 bases and J gave up 2 bases; unmatched junction bases: 6. This CDR3 is CASSPRTGPYEQYF. CDR3 bases: TGTGCCAGCAGCCCGAGGACAGGACCCTACGAGCAGTACTTC. Variable domain in full (rest from reference TRBV9 and TRBJ2-7): DSGVTQTPKHLITATGQRVTLRCSPRSGDLSVYWYQQSLDQGLQFLIQYYNGEERAKGNILERFSAQQFPDLHSELNLSSLELGDSALYFCASSPRTGPYEQYFGPGTRLTVT.

The chain combines TRBV7-9 with TRBJ2-6, with 7 bases aligning to TRBD1. This CDR3 comprises 17 residues. Trimming at V came to 5 bases and at J to 0 bases, leaving 7 bases not matched to a gene. The germline V gene encodes CDR1 SEHNR and CDR2 FQNEAQ (reference sequence). The CDR3 sequence is CASSTNTGVSGANVLTF. CDR3 bases: TGTGCCAGCAGCACTAACACAGGGGTCTCTGGGGCCAACGTCCTGACTTTC.

V gene TRBV19 combines with J gene TRBJ2-1, with TRBD1 matching 9 bases. There are 14 residues in the CDR3. Germline values: CDR1 LNHDA, CDR2 SQIVND (reference sequence). J gave up 5 bases and V 8 bases, and 7 bases lay outside the gene matches. The CDR3 protein is CASHDRGGNNEQFF. The CDR3 DNA sequence: TGTGCCAGTCATGACAGGGGGGGTAACAATGAGCAGTTCTTC.

V gene TRBV4-2 combines with J gene TRBJ2-1, with TRBD2 matching 10 bases. In germline, CDR1 is LGHNA, CDR2 YNFKEQ. The CDR3 totals 16 residues. J gave up 12 bases and V 3 bases, and 14 bases lay outside the gene matches. Written as DNA, the CDR3 is TGTGCCAGCAGCCATTACGGACTAGCGGAGGTCTACATGCAGTTCTTC. Its translation: CASSHYGLAEVYMQFF.

The V and J genes are TRBV7-8 and TRBJ2-7; 9 bases match TRBD1. CDR1 is SGHVS and CDR2 is FQNEAQ in the germline V gene. The CDR3 length is 15 residues. J gave up 3 bases and V 3 bases, and 6 bases lay outside the gene matches. CDR3 amino acids: CASSLRDRAIYEQYF. The CDR3 DNA sequence: TGTGCCAGCAGCTTGAGGGACAGGGCTATCTACGAGCAGTACTTC.

The chain couples TRBV6-4 to TRBJ2-3; D is undetermined. This CDR3 is 14 amino acids long. V lost 6 bases to trimming and J lost 5 bases, with 15 bases between them. CDR1 MRHNA and CDR2 SNTAGT come from the germline V gene. The CDR3 coding sequence is TGTGCCAGCAGCCCCGACGACTCCGTAGATACGCAGTATTTT. Its protein is CASSPDDSVDTQYF.

CDR3 protein: CASSPDRTLQPQHF. The CDR3 region has the DNA TGTGCCAGCAGCCCGGACAGGACATTGCAGCCCCAGCATTTT. This chain joins TRBV6-5 and TRBJ1-5; 7 bases agree with TRBD1. Germline values: CDR1 MNHEY, CDR2 SVGAGI. This CDR3 is 14 amino acids long. After removal of 6 bases from V and 7 bases from J, the junction contained 9 bases not matched to a gene.

The chain uses TRBV29-1 and TRBJ1-1; no clear D. V was shortened by 5 bases and J by 2 bases, with 3 bases between the two germline ends. Germline CDR1 is SQVTM and CDR2 is ANQGSEA. The CDR3 contains 10 residues. The CDR3 DNA reads as TGCAGCGTTTCAAACACTGAAGCTTTCTTT. Translated: CSVSNTEAFF. The full variable domain, completed using reference TRBV29-1 and TRBJ1-1, is SAVISQKPSRDICQRGTSLTIQCQVDSQVTMMFWYRQQPGQSLTLIATANQGSEATYESGFVIDKFPISRPNLTFSTLTVSNMSPEDSSIYLCSVSNTEAFFGQGTRLTVV.

This clone was seen more than once but under ten times. CDR3 in DNA: TGTGCCAGCAGTGAACATGCGACAGGGTCTAAGTTGCCCCAGCATTTT. This gives the protein CASSEHATGSKLPQHF. This chain joins TRBV2 and TRBJ1-5; 7 positions match TRBD1. V shed 2 bases and J 9 bases; nucleotides not matched to a gene: 13. Per the germline V gene, CDR1 is SNHLY and CDR2 is FYNNEI. The CDR3 covers 16 residues.

The gene calls are TRBV6-2 or TRBV6-3 and TRBJ1-2, with 7 bases aligning to TRBD1. Per germline, CDR1 MNHEY and CDR2 SVGEGT. The trim removed 6 bases at V and 1 base at J, leaving 8 bases unmatched. The CDR3 runs to 15 residues. The CDR3 region has the DNA TGTGCCAGCAGCAAGACAGGGAAAAGTAACTATGGCTACACCTTC. It specifies CASSKTGKSNYGYTF.

The rearrangement links TRBV5-6 to TRBJ2-3; D is ambiguous. The CDR3 covers 16 residues. CDR1 and CDR2 (germline): SGHDT, YYEEEE. The V gene lost 4 bases and the J gene lost 1 base, with 16 bases spanning the gap. CDR3 coding DNA: TGTGCCAGCAGCCTGGCTTGGGCTTCAGGCACAGATACGCAGTATTTT. This gives the protein CASSLAWASGTDTQYF.

This clone came up a few times. The chain couples TRBV6-5 to TRBJ2-3; D not resolved. V was shortened by 4 bases and J by 1 base, with 6 bases between the two germline ends. The CDR3 covers 13 residues. In germline, CDR1 is MNHEY, CDR2 SVGAGI. The CDR3 sequence is CASSSAGTDTQYF. The CDR3 nucleotides are TGTGCCAGCAGTTCGGCGGGCACAGATACGCAGTATTTT.

This rearrangement joins TRBV5-6 to TRBJ1-3; 7 positions match TRBD1. CDR3 length: 14 amino acids. Germline V gene lookup returns CDR1 SGHDT and CDR2 YYEEEE. J lost 2 bases, V lost 4 bases, and 3 bases had no gene match. CDR3 sequence reads: CASSQDRAGNTIYF. The CDR3 DNA is TGTGCCAGCAGCCAAGACAGGGCTGGAAACACCATATATTTT.

This clone was detected only once. This chain connects TRBV5-1 to TRBJ2-7; a possible D gene is TRBD1 (6 bases). Germline-derived CDR1 and CDR2 are SGHRS and YFSETQ. The V gene lost 5 bases and the J gene lost 2 bases, with 11 bases spanning the gap. The CDR3 covers 13 residues. CDR3 loop: CASRAGETYEQYF. CDR3 bases: TGCGCCAGCAGAGCAGGGGAGACCTACGAGCAGTACTTC.

The V and J genes are TRBV5-1 and TRBJ1-6; D is ambiguous. The V end lost 1 base, the J end lost 2 bases, and 7 bases lay between the germline ends. Germline values: CDR1 SGHRS, CDR2 YFSETQ. The CDR3 is 15 amino acids. CDR3 nucleotides: TGCGCCAGCAGCTTGTCGAGGCCCTATAATTCACCCCTCCACTTT. Translating gives CASSLSRPYNSPLHF.